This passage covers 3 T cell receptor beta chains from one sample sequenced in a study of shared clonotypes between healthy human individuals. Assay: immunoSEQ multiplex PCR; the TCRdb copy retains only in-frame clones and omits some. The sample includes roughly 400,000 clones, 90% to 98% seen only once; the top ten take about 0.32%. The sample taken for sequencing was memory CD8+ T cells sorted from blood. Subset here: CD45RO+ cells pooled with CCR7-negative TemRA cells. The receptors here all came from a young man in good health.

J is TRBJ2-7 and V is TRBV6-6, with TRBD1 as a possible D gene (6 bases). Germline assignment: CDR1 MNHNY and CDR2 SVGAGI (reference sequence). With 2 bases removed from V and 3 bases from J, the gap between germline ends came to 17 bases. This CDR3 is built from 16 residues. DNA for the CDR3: TGTGCCAGCAGTTACCACGGACAGTTGGGTATCTACGAGCAGTACTTC. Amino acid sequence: CASSYHGQLGIYEQYF.

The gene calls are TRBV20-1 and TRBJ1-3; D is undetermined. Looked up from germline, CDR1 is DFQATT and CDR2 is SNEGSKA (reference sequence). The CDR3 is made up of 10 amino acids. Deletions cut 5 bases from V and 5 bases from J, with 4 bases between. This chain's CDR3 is CSAQRNTIYF. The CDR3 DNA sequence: TGCAGTGCTCAAAGAAACACCATATATTTT.

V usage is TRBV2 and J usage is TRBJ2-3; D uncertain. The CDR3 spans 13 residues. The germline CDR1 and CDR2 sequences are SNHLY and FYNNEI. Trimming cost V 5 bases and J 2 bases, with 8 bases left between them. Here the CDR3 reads CASSSTDTDTQYF. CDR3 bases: TGTGCCAGCAGTTCGACGGACACAGATACGCAGTATTTT.